The 20 T cell receptor beta chains below were found in one sample sequenced in a study of preoperative IRX-2 immunotherapy in early breast cancer. Data came from immunoSEQ multiplex PCR; TCRdb stores just in-frame clones and leaves some out. The sample shows approximately 30,000 clones, 90% to 95% of them seen only once. The treatment here: preoperative locoregional IRX-2 cytokine immunotherapy. This material was acquired from a patient treated with IRX-2 immunotherapy. The receptors were sampled from a human donor with breast cancer.

CDR3 sequence: CAWSSASDGETQYF. The CDR3 DNA reads TGTGCCTGGAGTTCCGCTAGCGACGGGGAGACCCAGTACTTC. The chain couples TRBV30 to TRBJ2-5; tentatively, D is TRBD2 (6 bases). Per germline, CDR1 GTSNPN and CDR2 SVGIG (reference sequence). V lost 2 bases and J lost 5, with 15 bases in between. The CDR3 sequence is 14 residues long. The full variable domain, with the rest looked up from reference TRBV30 and TRBJ2-5, is SQTIHQWPATLVQPVGSPLSLECTVEGTSNPNLYWYRQAAGRGLQLLFYSVGIGQISSEVPQNLSASRPQDRQFILSSKKLLLSDSGFYLCAWSSASDGETQYFGPGTRLLVL.

The chain carries TRBV5-6 and TRBJ2-2; D gene uncertain. Germline-derived CDR1 and CDR2 are SGHDT and YYEEEE. There are 15 residues in the CDR3. V dropped 3 bases and J dropped 4 bases, with 13 bases sitting between them. The CDR3 loop is CASSSTVRSTGELFF. In DNA, the CDR3 is TGTGCCAGCAGCTCGACCGTCAGGAGCACCGGGGAGCTGTTTTTT.

V is TRBV7-3 and J is TRBJ1-2, with D possibly being TRBD1 (5 bases). The germline V gene encodes CDR1 SGHTA and CDR2 FQGTGA. The CDR3 runs 17 residues. The ends were cut back, 4 bases at V and 7 bases at J, with 25 bases in the middle. The CDR3 loop is CASSSVDRGAKAAGYTF. CDR3 DNA: TGTGCCAGCAGCTCGGTAGATAGAGGGGCTAAAGCTGCTGGCTACACCTTC.

The chain links TRBV28 to TRBJ2-1; tentatively, D is TRBD1 (5 bases). The CDR3 has 11 residues. Germline V gene lookup returns CDR1 MDHEN and CDR2 SYDVKM. The ends were cut back, 5 bases at V and 10 bases at J, with 9 bases in the middle. This CDR3 reads CASSLNREQFF. For the CDR3, the DNA is TGTGCCAGCAGTCTCAACAGGGAGCAGTTCTTC.

This chain connects TRBV5-4 to TRBJ1-6, with 7 nucleotides matching TRBD1. Unmatched junction bases numbered 18, after V lost 5 bases and J lost 10 bases. This CDR3 spans 17 amino acids. Germline CDR1 is SGHNT and CDR2 is YYREEE (reference sequence). This CDR3 is CASSTRPPRQGFSPLHF. The CDR3 nucleotides read TGTGCCAGCAGTACGCGCCCCCCCAGACAGGGATTCTCACCCCTCCACTTT.

This clone was counted a few times. The V and J genes are TRBV11-2 and TRBJ2-5, with TRBD2 matching over 8 bases. The junction had 3 bases not matched to a gene; V was cut back by 4 bases and J by 2 bases. CDR3 size: 14 residues. Germline CDR1 and CDR2: SGHAT and FQNNGV. CDR3 coding DNA: TGTGCCAGCAGCTCCCGACTAGCGCAAGAGACCCAGTACTTC. It translates to CASSSRLAQETQYF.

V and J are TRBV14 and TRBJ2-2, with 7 bases lining up with TRBD2. This CDR3 is 17 amino acids long. Germline-derived CDR1 and CDR2 are SGHDN and FVKESK. V was pared by 5 bases and J by 4 bases, with 13 bases of the junction left unmatched. The CDR3 DNA is TGTGCCAGCAGCTTACCCCCTCACGGGGGGAGCACCGGGGAGCTGTTTTTT. It codes for CASSLPPHGGSTGELFF.

V usage is TRBV10-1 and J usage is TRBJ1-4, with D tentatively TRBD1 (6 bases). The CDR3 spans 13 residues. Trimming pared 5 bases from V and 7 bases from J, leaving 11 bases between. Germline CDR1 is WNHNN and CDR2 is SYGVQD (reference sequence). Written as DNA, the CDR3 is TGCGCCAGCAGTAGAATACAGGGTGAAAAACTGTTTTTT. This gives the protein CASSRIQGEKLFF.

V gene TRBV18 combines with J gene TRBJ1-2; D is undetermined. The CDR3 runs 14 residues. Between the trimmed V and J ends, which lost 3 bases and 3 bases, there was a span of 11 bases. Germline CDR1 reads KGHSH; CDR2 reads LQKENI. The DNA of the CDR3 is TGTGCCAGCTCACCCGACTCTGGCTACTATGGCTACACCTTC. Translating it yields CASSPDSGYYGYTF.

The chain couples TRBV9 to TRBJ2-1; 10 bases align to TRBD1. Trimming at V came to 0 bases and at J to 6 bases, leaving 12 bases not matched to a gene. The CDR3 has 18 amino acids. Germline lookup yields CDR1 SGDLS and CDR2 YYNGEE. DNA for the CDR3: TGTGCCAGCAGCGTAGTCCCAATGGGACAGGGGAGAATCAATGAGCAGTTCTTC. This sequence encodes CASSVVPMGQGRINEQFF.

This clone counts as medium-sized. The chain combines TRBV6-4 with TRBJ1-2, with TRBD1 identical over 7 bases. Germline CDR1 and CDR2: MRHNA and SNTAGT. V lost 0 bases and J lost 6; bases outside the gene matches: 4. The CDR3 runs to 14 residues. For the CDR3, the DNA is TGTGCCAGCAGTGACTCTGGGACAGCGCATGGCTACACCTTC. Translation gives CASSDSGTAHGYTF.

The V gene is TRBV5-1, the J gene TRBJ1-1; 9 bases agree with TRBD1. Germline V lookup: CDR1 SGHRS, CDR2 YFSETQ. After removal of 2 bases from V and 6 bases from J, the junction contained 14 bases not matched to a gene. This CDR3 comprises 17 residues. This chain's CDR3 is CASSFPGQGLGKPEAFF. The CDR3 coding sequence is TGCGCCAGCAGCTTCCCGGGACAGGGATTGGGCAAGCCTGAAGCTTTCTTT.

The chain recombines TRBV7-9 with TRBJ2-7; D might be TRBD1 (5 bases). V was cut by 5 bases and J by 5 bases, with 13 bases left in between. This CDR3 has 13 residues. Germline CDR1 is SEHNR and CDR2 is FQNEAQ (reference sequence). The CDR3 sequence is CASSPPGFNEQYF. CDR3 in DNA: TGTGCCAGCAGCCCACCAGGGTTCAACGAGCAGTACTTC.

The V gene is TRBV2, the J gene TRBJ2-1; D remains ambiguous. Trimming left V 7 bases short and J 8 bases short, with 0 bases between. Germline CDR1 reads SNHLY; CDR2 reads FYNNEI. The CDR3 runs to 8 residues. Here the CDR3 reads CASNEQFF. The CDR3, as DNA: TGTGCCAGCAATGAGCAGTTCTTC. Based on the CDR3 plus reference TRBV2 and TRBJ2-1, the full variable domain is EPEVTQTPSHQVTQMGQEVILRCVPISNHLYFYWYRQILGQKVEFLVSFYNNEISEKSEIFDDQFSVERPDGSNFTLKIRSTKLEDSAMYFCASNEQFFGPGTRLTVL.

The chain carries TRBV18 and TRBJ2-3; D ambiguous. The germline V gene encodes CDR1 KGHSH and CDR2 LQKENI. There are 15 residues in the CDR3. Trimming took 4 bases from V and 2 from J, leaving 13 bases between them. The CDR3, as DNA: TGTGCCAGCTCACTGGCAGGCTCTAACACAGATACGCAGTATTTT. Its protein is CASSLAGSNTDTQYF.

This clone came up once. The chain couples TRBV18 to TRBJ2-2, with 11 bases matching TRBD2. The junction had 6 bases not matched to a gene; V was cut back by 3 bases and J by 0 bases. This CDR3 comprises 18 residues. Germline loops: CDR1 KGHSH, CDR2 LQKENI. The CDR3 protein is CASSPTSGRHANTGELFF. CDR3 DNA sequence: TGTGCCAGCTCACCCACTAGCGGGAGACACGCGAACACCGGGGAGCTGTTTTTT.

This chain joins TRBV18 and TRBJ2-1; 9 bases are a match to TRBD2. Per the germline V gene, CDR1 is KGHSH and CDR2 is LQKENI. The CDR3 contains 15 residues. With V trimmed by 4 bases and J by 7 bases, 8 bases remained unmatched. CDR3 region: CASSQGLAAGNEQFF. The CDR3 DNA is TGTGCCAGCTCACAGGGACTAGCAGCCGGGAATGAGCAGTTCTTC.

This sequence joins TRBV7-9 and TRBJ1-2; possibly TRBD1 for D (5 bases). Germline CDR1 reads SEHNR; CDR2 reads FQNEAQ (reference sequence). Trimming left V 0 bases short and J 8 bases short, with 13 bases between. CDR3 length: 14 residues. Here the CDR3 reads CASSLAQGPRGYTF. For the CDR3, the DNA is TGTGCCAGCAGCTTAGCCCAGGGACCCAGGGGCTACACCTTC.

This CDR3 is CASSLQSGGATDTQYF. The CDR3 DNA reads as TGTGCCAGCAGTTTGCAAAGCGGGGGGGCTACAGATACGCAGTATTTT. V is TRBV6-5 and J is TRBJ2-3, with TRBD2 matching over 10 bases. The trim removed 4 bases at V and 3 bases at J, leaving 7 bases unmatched. CDR3 length: 16 residues. Germline V gives CDR1 MNHEY, CDR2 SVGAGI.

The chain recombines TRBV15 with TRBJ2-3; tentatively, D is TRBD1 (5 bases). Per germline, CDR1 LNHNV and CDR2 YYDKDF (reference sequence). There are 14 residues in the CDR3. Trimming left V 0 bases short and J 7 bases short, with 11 bases between. Written as DNA, the CDR3 is TGTGCCACCAGCAGAGAGACAGCGTCGCATACGCAGTATTTT. This sequence encodes CATSRETASHTQYF.